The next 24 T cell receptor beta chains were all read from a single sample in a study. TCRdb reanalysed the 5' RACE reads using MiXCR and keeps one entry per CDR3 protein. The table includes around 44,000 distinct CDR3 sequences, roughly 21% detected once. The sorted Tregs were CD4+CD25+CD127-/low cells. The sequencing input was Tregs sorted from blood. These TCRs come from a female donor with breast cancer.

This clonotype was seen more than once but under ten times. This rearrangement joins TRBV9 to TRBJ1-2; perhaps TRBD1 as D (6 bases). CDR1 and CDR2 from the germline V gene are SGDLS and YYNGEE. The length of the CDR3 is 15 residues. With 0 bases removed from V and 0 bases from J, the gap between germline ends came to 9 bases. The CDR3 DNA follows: TGTGCCAGCAGCGTAGGGGCAGGGGCTAACTATGGCTACACCTTC. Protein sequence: CASSVGAGANYGYTF.

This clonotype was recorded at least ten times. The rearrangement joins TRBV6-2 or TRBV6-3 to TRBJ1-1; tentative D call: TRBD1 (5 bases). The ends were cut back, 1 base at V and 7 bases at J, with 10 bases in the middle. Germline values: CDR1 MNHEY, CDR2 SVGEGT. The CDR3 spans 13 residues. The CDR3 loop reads CASSYFRQHEAFF. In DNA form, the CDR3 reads TGTGCCAGCAGTTACTTTCGACAGCATGAAGCTTTCTTT.

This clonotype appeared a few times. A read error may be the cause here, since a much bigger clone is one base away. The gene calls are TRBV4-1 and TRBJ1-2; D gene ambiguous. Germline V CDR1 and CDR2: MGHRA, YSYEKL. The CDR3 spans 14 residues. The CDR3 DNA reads TGCACCAGCAGCCAAGTAGGATCCCCCTATGGCTACACCTTC. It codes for CTSSQVGSPYGYTF.

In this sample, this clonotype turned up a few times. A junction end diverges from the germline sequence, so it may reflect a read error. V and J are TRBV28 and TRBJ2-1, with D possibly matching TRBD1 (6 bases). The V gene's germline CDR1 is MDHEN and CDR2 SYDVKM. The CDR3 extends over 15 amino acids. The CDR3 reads CASRLTGLPYNGQFF. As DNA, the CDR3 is TGTGCCAGCAGGCTGACAGGCCTGCCCTACAATGGGCAGTTCTTC. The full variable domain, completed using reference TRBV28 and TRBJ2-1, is DVKVTQSSRYLVKRTGEKVFLECVQDMDHENMFWYRQDPGLGLRLIYFSYDVKMKEKGDIPEGYSVSREKKERFSLILESASTNQTSMYLCASRLTGLPYNGQFFGPGTRLTVL.

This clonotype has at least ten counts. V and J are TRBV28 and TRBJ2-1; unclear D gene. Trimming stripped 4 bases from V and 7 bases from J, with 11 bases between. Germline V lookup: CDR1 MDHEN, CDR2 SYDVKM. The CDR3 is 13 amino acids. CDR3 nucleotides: TGTGCCAGCAGTTCTCTAGAGGTGAATGAGCAGTTCTTC. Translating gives CASSSLEVNEQFF.

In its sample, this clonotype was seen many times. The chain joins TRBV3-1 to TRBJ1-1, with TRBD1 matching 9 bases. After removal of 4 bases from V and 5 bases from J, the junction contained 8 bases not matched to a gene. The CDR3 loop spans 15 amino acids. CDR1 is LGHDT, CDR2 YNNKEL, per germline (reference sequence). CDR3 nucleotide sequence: TGTGCCAGCAGCCGGTTGGACAGGGGCAGAACTGAAGCTTTCTTT. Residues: CASSRLDRGRTEAFF.

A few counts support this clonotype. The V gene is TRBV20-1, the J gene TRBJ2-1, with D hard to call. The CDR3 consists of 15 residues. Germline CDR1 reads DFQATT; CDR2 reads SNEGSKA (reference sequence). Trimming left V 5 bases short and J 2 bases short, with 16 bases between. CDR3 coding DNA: TGCAGTGCTCGCACTGGGAAGGGCACCTACAATGAGCAGTTCTTC. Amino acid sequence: CSARTGKGTYNEQFF.

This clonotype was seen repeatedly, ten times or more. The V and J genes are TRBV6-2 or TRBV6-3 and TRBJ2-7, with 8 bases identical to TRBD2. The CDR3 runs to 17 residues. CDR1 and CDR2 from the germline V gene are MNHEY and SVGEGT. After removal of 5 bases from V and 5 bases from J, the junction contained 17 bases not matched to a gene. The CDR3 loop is CASSPEVAGPPADEQYF. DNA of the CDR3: TGTGCCAGCAGTCCAGAAGTAGCGGGACCACCGGCGGACGAGCAGTACTTC.

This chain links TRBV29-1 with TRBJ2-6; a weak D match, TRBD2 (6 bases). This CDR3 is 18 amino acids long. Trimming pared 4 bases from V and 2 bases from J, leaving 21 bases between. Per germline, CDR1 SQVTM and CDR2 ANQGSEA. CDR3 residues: CSVGPGGATPPGANVLTF. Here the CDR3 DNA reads TGCAGCGTTGGGCCCGGAGGGGCTACTCCCCCTGGGGCCAACGTCCTGACTTTC.

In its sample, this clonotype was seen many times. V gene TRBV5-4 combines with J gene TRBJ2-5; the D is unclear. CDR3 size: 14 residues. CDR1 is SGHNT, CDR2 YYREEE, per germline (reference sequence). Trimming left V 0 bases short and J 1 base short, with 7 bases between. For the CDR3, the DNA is TGTGCCAGCAGCTTGGACAGCACCCAAGAGACCCAGTACTTC. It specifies CASSLDSTQETQYF.

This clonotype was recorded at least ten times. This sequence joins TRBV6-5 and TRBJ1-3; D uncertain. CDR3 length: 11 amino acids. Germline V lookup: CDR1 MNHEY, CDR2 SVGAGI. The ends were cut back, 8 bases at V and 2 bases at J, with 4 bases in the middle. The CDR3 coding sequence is TGTGCCAGCGGGGCTGGAAACACCATATATTTT. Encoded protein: CASGAGNTIYF.

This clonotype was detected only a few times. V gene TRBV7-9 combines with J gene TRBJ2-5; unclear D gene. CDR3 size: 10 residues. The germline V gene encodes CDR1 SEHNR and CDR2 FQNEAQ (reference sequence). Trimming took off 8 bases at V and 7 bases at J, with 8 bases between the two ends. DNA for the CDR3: TGTGCCAGCTCTGGCGGGACCCAGTACTTC. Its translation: CASSGGTQYF.

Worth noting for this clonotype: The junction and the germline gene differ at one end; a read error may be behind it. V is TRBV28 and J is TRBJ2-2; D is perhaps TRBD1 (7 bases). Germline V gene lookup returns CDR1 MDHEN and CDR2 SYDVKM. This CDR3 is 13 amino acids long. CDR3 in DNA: TGTGCCAACATCCCAGGGGGGTCCGGGGAGCTGGTTTTT. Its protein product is CANIPGGSGELVF. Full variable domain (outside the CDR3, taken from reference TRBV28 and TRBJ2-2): DVKVTQSSRYLVKRTGEKVFLECVQDMDHENMFWYRQDPGLGLRLIYFSYDVKMKEKGDIPEGYSVSREKKERFSLILESASTNQTSMYLCANIPGGSGELVFGEGSRLTVL.

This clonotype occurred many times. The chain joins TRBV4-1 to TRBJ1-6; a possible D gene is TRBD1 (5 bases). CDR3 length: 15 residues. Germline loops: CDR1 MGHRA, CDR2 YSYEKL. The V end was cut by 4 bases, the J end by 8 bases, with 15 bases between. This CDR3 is CASSLTGLGDSPLHF. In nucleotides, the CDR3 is TGCGCCAGCAGCCTCACAGGTCTTGGGGATTCACCCCTCCACTTT.

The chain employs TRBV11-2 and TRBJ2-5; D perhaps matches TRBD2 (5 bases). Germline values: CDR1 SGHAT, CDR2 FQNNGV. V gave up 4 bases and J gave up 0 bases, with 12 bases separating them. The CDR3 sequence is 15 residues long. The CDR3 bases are TGTGCCAGCAGCTCTCTCACGGGATACCAAGAGACCCAGTACTTC. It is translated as CASSSLTGYQETQYF. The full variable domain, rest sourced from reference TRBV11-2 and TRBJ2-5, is EAGVAQSPRYKIIEKRQSVAFWCNPISGHATLYWYQQILGQGPKLLIQFQNNGVVDDSQLPKDRFSAERLKGVDSTLKIQPAKLEDSAVYLCASSSLTGYQETQYFGPGTRLLVL.

In DNA form, the CDR3 reads TGTGCCAGCAGCTACGGACGGTACAATGAGCAGTTCTTC. It yields the protein CASSYGRYNEQFF. J is TRBJ2-1 and V is TRBV7-2; D remains ambiguous. This CDR3 contains 13 residues. Per germline, CDR1 SGHTA and CDR2 FQGNSA. V dropped 4 bases and J dropped 4 bases, with 8 bases sitting between them.

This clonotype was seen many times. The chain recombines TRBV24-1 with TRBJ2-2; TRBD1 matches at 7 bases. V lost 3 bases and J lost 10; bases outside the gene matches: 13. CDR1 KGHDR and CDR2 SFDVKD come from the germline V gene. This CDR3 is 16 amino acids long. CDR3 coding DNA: TGTGCCACCAGTGATCCGGACAGGCTACACCGGGTGGAGCTGTTTTTT. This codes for CATSDPDRLHRVELFF.

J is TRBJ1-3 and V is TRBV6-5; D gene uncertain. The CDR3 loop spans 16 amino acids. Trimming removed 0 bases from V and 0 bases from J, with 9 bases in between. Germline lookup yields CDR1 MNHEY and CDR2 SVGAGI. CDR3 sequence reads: CASSYSKGISGNTIYF. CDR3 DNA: TGTGCCAGCAGTTACTCTAAAGGGATCTCTGGAAACACCATATATTTT.

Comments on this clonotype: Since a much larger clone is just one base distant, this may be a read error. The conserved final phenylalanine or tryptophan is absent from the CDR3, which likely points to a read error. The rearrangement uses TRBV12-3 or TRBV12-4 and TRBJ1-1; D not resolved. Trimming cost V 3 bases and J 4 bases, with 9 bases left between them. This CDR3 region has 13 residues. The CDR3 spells CASSFNEGTEAFL. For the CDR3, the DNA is TGTGCCAGCAGTTTTAACGAGGGCACTGAAGCTTTCCTT.

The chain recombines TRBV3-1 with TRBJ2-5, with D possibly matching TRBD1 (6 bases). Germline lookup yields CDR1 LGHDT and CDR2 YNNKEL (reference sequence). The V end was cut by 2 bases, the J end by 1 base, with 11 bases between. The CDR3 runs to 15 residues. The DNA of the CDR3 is TGTGCCAGCAGCCAACGAACAGGGACCCAAGAGACCCAGTACTTC. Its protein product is CASSQRTGTQETQYF.

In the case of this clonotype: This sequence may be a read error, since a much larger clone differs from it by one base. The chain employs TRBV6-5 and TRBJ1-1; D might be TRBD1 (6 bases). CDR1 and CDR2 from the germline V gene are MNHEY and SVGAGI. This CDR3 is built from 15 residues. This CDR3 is CAGSSNRVLNTEAFF. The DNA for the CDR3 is TGTGCCGGCAGTTCAAACAGGGTTTTGAACACTGAAGCTTTCTTT.

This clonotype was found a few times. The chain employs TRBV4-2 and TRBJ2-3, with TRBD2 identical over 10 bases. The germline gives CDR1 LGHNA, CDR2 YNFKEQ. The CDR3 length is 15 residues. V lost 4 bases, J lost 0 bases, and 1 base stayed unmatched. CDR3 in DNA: TGTGCCAGCAGCCGACTAGCGGGCAGCACAGATACGCAGTATTTT. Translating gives CASSRLAGSTDTQYF.

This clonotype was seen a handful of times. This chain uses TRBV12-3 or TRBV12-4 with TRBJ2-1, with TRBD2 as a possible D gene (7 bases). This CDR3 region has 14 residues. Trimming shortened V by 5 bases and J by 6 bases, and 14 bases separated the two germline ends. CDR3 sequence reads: CASSPSGGGNEQFF. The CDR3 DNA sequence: TGTGCCAGCAGTCCTAGCGGAGGGGGCAATGAGCAGTTCTTC.

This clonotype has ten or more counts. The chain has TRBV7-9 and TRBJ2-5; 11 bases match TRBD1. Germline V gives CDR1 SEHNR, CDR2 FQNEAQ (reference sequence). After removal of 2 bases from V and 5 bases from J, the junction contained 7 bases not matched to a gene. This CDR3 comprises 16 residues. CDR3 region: CASSLPDRGLEETQYF. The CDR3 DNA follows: TGTGCCAGCAGCTTACCGGACAGGGGGCTGGAGGAGACCCAGTACTTC.